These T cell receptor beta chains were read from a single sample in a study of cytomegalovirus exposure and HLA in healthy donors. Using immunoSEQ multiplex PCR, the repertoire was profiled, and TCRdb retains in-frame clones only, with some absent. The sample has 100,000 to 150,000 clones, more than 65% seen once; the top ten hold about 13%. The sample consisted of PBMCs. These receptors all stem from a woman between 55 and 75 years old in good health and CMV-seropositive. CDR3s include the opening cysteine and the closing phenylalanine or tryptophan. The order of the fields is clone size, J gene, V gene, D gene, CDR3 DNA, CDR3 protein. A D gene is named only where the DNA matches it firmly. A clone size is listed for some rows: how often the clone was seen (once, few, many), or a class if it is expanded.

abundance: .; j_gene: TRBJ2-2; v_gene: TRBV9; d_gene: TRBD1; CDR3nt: TGTGCCAGCAGCCCGTGGACAGGGGAGAACACCGGGGAGCTGTTTTTT; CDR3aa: CASSPWTGENTGELFF
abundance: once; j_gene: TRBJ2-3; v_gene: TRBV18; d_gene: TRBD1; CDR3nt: TGTGCCAGCTCGCCATCCGGGACAGCTAGCACAGATACGCAGTATTTT; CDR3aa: CASSPSGTASTDTQYF
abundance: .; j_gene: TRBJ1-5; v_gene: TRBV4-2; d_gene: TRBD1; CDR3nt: TGTGCCAGCAGCCCCACGGACAGGAACAATCAGCCCCAGCATTTT; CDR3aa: CASSPTDRNNQPQHF
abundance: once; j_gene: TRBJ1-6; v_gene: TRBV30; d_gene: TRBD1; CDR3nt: TGTGCCTGGAGCAAAGAAGGGGGCGCCGGGAATTCACCCCTCCACTTT; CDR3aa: CAWSKEGGAGNSPLHF
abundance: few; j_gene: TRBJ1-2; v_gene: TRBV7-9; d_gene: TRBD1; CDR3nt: TGTGCCAGCAAACCCCAACCGGGACAGGGGGCCAACTATGGCTACACCTTC; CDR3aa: CASKPQPGQGANYGYTF
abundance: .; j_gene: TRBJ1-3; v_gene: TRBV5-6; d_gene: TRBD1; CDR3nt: TGTGCCAGCAGCTCCATGGACAGGAACTCTGGAAACACCATATATTTT; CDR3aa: CASSSMDRNSGNTIYF
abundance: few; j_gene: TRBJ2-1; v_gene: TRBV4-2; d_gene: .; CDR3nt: TGTGCCAGCAGCCCTCTAGCTCCCCATGAGCAGTTCTTC; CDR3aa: CASSPLAPHEQFF
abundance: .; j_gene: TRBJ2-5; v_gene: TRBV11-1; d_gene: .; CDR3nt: TGTGCCAGCAGCCCTGCTCGGGGCCAAGAGACCCAGTACTTC; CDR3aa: CASSPARGQETQYF
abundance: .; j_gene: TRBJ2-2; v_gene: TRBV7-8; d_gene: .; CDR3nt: TGTGCCAGCAGCACAGGAACCATCCAGGAATTTAACACCGGGGAGCTGTTTTTT; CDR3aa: CASSTGTIQEFNTGELFF
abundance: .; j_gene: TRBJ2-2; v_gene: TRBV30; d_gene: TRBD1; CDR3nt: TGTGCCTGGACGTTTCCCGGGACAGGGGTTCGCACCGGGGAGCTGTTTTTT; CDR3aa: CAWTFPGTGVRTGELFF
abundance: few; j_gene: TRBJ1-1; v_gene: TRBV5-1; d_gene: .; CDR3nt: TGCGCCAGCAGCTTGGGGCAGATTGACACTGAAGCTTTCTTT; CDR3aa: CASSLGQIDTEAFF
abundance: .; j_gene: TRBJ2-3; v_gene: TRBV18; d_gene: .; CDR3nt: TGTGCCAGCTCCTCAGGTGGCAAGGAGGCGGGAACTAGCACAGATACGCAGTATTTT; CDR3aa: CASSSGGKEAGTSTDTQYF
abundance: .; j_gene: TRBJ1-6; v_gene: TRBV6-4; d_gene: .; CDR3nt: TGTGCCAGCAGTGAGGATGGAGGGAGTTCACCCCTCCACTTT; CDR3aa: CASSEDGGSSPLHF
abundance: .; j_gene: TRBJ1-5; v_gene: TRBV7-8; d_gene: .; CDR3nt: TGTGCCAGCAGCCAAAGGTCGGAGGCCAATCAGCCCCAGCATTTT; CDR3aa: CASSQRSEANQPQHF
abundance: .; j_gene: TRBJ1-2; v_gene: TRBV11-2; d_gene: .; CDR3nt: TGTGCCAGCAGCTTAAATCAGGACAGAAACTATGGCTACACCTTC; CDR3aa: CASSLNQDRNYGYTF
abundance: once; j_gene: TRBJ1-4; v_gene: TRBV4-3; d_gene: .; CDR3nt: TGCGCCAGCAGCCAAGATGCGGAGGGCAATGAAAAACTGTTTTTT; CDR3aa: CASSQDAEGNEKLFF
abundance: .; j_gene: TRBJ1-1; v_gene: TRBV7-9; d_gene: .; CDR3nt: TGTGCCAGCCGCGGAGAGGGAAAGAACACTGAAGCTTTCTTT; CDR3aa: CASRGEGKNTEAFF
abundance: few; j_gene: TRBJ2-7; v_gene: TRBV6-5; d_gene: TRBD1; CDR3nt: TGTGCCAGCAGTCGCCGACAGGGGGTGTACGAGCAGTACTTC; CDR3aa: CASSRRQGVYEQYF
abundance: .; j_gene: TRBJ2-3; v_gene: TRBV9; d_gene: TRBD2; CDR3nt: TGTGCCAGCAGCGTCCTTCTAGCGGGGGGGACAGATACGCAGTATTTT; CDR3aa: CASSVLLAGGTDTQYF
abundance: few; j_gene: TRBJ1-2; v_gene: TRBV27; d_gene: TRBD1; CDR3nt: TGTGCCAGCAGTGAACGCGTCAGGACAGGGCCTTATGGCTACACCTTC; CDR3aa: CASSERVRTGPYGYTF
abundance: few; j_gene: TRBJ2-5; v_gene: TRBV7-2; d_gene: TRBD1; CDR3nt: TGTGCCAGCAGCTTCCTGACAGGGCTTCAAGAGACCCAGTACTTC; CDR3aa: CASSFLTGLQETQYF
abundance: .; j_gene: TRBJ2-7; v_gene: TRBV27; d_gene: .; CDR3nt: TGTGCCAGCAGGGGCGGGGGCTTGGTCGGGCAGGGCTCCTACGAGCAGTACTTC; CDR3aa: CASRGGGLVGQGSYEQYF
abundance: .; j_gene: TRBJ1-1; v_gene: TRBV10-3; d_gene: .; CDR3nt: TGTGCCATCAGCACAGGGAACACTGAAGCTTTCTTT; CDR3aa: CAISTGNTEAFF
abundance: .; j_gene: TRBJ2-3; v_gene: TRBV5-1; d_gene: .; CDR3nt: TGCGCCAGCAGCTTGGGGCAGAACACAGATACGCAGTATTTT; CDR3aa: CASSLGQNTDTQYF
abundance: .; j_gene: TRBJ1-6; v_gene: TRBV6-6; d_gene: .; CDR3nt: TGTGCCAGCCGTTTAGAGGGAGATTCACCCCTCCACTTT; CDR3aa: CASRLEGDSPLHF
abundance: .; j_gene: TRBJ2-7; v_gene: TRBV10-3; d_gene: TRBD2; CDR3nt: TGTGCCATCAGTTGGACTAGCGGGAGGGCATCAAGATCCGATACAGACTACGAGCAGTACTTC; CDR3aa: CAISWTSGRASRSDTDYEQYF
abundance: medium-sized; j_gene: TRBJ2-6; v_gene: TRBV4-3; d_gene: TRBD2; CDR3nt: TGCGCCAGCAGCCAAGATACGGGGGGCTCTGGGGCCAACGTCCTGACTTTC; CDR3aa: CASSQDTGGSGANVLTF
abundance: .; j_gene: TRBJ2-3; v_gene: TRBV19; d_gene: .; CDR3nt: TGTGCCAGTAGTACCCGGGGGGCCTTCACAGATACGCAGTATTTT; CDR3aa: CASSTRGAFTDTQYF